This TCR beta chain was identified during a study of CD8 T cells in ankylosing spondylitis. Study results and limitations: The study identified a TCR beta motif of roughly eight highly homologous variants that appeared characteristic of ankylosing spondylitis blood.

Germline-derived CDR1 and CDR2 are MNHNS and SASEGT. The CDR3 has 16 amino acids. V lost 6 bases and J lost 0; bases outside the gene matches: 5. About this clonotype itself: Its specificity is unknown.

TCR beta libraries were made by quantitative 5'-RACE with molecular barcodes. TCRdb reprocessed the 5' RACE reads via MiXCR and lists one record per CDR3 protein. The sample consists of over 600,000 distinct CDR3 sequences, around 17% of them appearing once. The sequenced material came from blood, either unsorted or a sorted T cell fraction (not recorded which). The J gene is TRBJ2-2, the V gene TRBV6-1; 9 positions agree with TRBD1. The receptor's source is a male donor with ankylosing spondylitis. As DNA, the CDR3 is TGTGCCAGCAGACGGACAGGGGACCCGAACACCGGGGAGCTGTTTTTT. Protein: CASRRTGDPNTGELFF.